This T cell receptor beta chain was sequenced in a study of response to subunit inactivated influenza vaccine. This CDR3 spans 15 amino acids. Germline V gene sequence: CDR1 DFQATT, CDR2 SNEGSKA (reference sequence). The V gene lost 2 bases and the J gene lost 3 bases, with 14 bases spanning the gap. TCRdb recomputed calls from the RT-PCR reads with MiXCR, one row per CDR3 protein. The repertoire holds 450,000 to 550,000 distinct CDR3 sequences, with over 25% as singletons. This clonotype turned up a few times. Its antigen is not identified. Study findings and constraints: Only a handful of new T cells, the authors suggested, are recruited with each seasonal influenza vaccination.

The sample consisted of CD4+ T cells sorted from PBMCs, taken roughly 5 days after vaccination. The chain couples TRBV20-1 to TRBJ2-1; D gene ambiguous. The sequence came from a man aged 50 to 60 who received an inactivated influenza vaccine. CDR3 residues: CSARLGQEHYNEQFF. CDR3 nucleotide sequence: TGCAGTGCTAGATTAGGTCAGGAGCACTACAATGAGCAGTTCTTC.